These 28 T cell receptor delta chains were sequenced from one sample in a study of gamma-delta chains in newborns, infants, children. TCRdb re-analyzed the reads via CATT. The table lists about 5,500 delta-chain clones, roughly 2% of them singletons. The sequenced sample consisted of blood. These receptor sequences come from a child who was a newborn, infant or young child, either healthy, febrile or measles-vaccinated (not recorded which).

This clone is classed as medium-sized. This chain links TRDV2 with TRDJ3; 10 nucleotides line up with TRDD3. Trimming removed 0 bases from V and 2 bases from J; junction bases left unmatched: 6. The CDR3 extends over 19 amino acids. In germline, CDR1 is GEAIGNYY, CDR2 EKD. CDR3 residues: CACDTWGIHGAWDTRQMFF. CDR3 sequence (DNA): TGTGCCTGTGACACCTGGGGGATACACGGGGCCTGGGACACCCGACAGATGTTTTTC.

This clone occurred a few times. This chain connects TRDV2 to TRDJ2; TRDD3 matches at 13 bases. Germline CDR1 GEAIGNYY, CDR2 EKD. The CDR3 is 17 amino acids. After removal of 1 base from V and 6 bases from J, the junction contained 7 bases not matched to a gene. The CDR3 DNA reads as TGTGCCTGTGACACTATCACTGGGGGATACGGGGCAGCACAACTCTTCTTT. Its translation: CACDTITGGYGAAQLFF.

This clone came up a few times. A read error likely explains this, since a far larger clone differs by one base. This chain joins TRDV2 and TRDJ3; 13 bases fit TRDD3. Germline V CDR1 and CDR2: GEAIGNYY, EKD. The CDR3 extends over 20 amino acids. The chain's CDR3 is CACDTVLGDTSSRDTRQMFF. The CDR3 region has the DNA TGTGCCTGTGACACCGTACTGGGGGATACGAGCTCCCGGGACACCCGACAGATGTTTTTC.

This clone was counted ten times or more. This likely traces to a read error, being one base from a far larger clone. This sequence joins TRDV2 and TRDJ1; 8 bases are shared with TRDD3. The CDR3 is made up of 14 amino acids. The V gene end was trimmed by 2 bases and the J gene end by 1 base; junction bases not matched to a gene: 2. Looked up from germline, CDR1 is GEAIGNYY and CDR2 is EKD. The CDR3 DNA is TGTGCCTGTGACATACTGGGGGCCACCGATAAACTCATCTTT. Its protein product is CACDILGATDKLIF.

Notes on this clone: TCRdb assigns this DNA the protein of a much larger clone, which departs from its translation at residue 9; this likely reflects a read error, and the protein shown comes from translating the DNA. The chain employs TRDV3 and TRDJ3, with TRDD2 matching over 9 bases. The trim removed 2 bases at V and 0 bases at J, leaving 11 bases unmatched. The germline V gene encodes CDR1 TVYSNPD and CDR2 GDNSRS (reference sequence). The CDR3 spans 19 residues. CDR3 loop: CAFPNPSYGSSWDTRQMFF. As DNA, the CDR3 is TGTGCCTTTCCGAACCCTTCCTACGGAAGCTCCTGGGACACCCGACAGATGTTTTTC.

With regard to this clone: The protein in TCRdb stems from a much larger clone and differs at residue 8 from this DNA's translation, likely a read error; here the protein is translated from the DNA. This chain uses TRDV2 with TRDJ3; D gene ambiguous. V was clipped by 0 bases and J by 0 bases, with 11 bases between them. Per germline, CDR1 GEAIGNYY and CDR2 EKD. This CDR3 has 18 residues. For the CDR3, the DNA is TGTGCCTGTGACACCGCAGGATCTAGCTCCTGGGACACCCGACAGATGTTTTTC. Translating it yields CACDTAGSSSWDTRQMFF.

There are a few counts of this clone. A much larger clone lies one base from this, so it may be a read error. Distinct nucleotide sequences in the sample also encode this CDR3. The chain joins TRDV2 to TRDJ3; D unresolved. CDR3 length: 18 amino acids. Looked up from germline, CDR1 is GEAIGNYY and CDR2 is EKD. V was pared by 1 base and J by 0 bases, with 12 bases between. The CDR3 DNA sequence: TGTGCCTGTGACACTGTGGAGGTCAGCTCCTGGGACACCCGACAGATGTTTTTC. Protein sequence: CACDTVEVSSWDTRQMFF.

About this clone: Only one base separates this from a far larger clonotype, so it likely reflects a read error. Other DNA sequences from this sample encode an identical CDR3 as well. The rearrangement links TRDV2 to TRDJ3, with 10 bases that match TRDD3. The CDR3 is 17 amino acids. The V gene's germline CDR1 is GEAIGNYY and CDR2 EKD. With 3 bases clipped from V and 2 bases from J, the junction kept 3 bases outside the gene matches. The CDR3 nucleotides are TGTGCCTGTGACGTGCTGGGGGATACCTGGGACACCCGACAGATGTTTTTC. This encodes CACDVLGDTWDTRQMFF.

This clone came up a few times. This could be a read error, since a much larger clone is one nucleotide away. This same CDR3 is encoded by further DNA sequences in the sample. V and J are TRDV2 and TRDJ3; 8 positions match TRDD3. The junction had 12 bases not matched to a gene; V was cut back by 0 bases and J by 0 bases. CDR3 length: 21 amino acids. Germline values: CDR1 GEAIGNYY, CDR2 EKD. Here the CDR3 reads CACDTLGDSTYSSWDTRQMFF. DNA of the CDR3: TGTGCCTGTGACACCCTGGGGGACTCAACGTACAGCTCCTGGGACACCCGACAGATGTTTTTC.

By proportion, this clone is large. Other DNA variants within this sample encode the same CDR3. The rearrangement links TRDV2 to TRDJ3; D gene ambiguous. The CDR3 covers 17 residues. V lost 0 bases and J 0 bases, leaving 8 bases between the germline ends. Germline CDR1 is GEAIGNYY and CDR2 is EKD. Here the CDR3 DNA reads TGTGCCTGTGACACCGTCGTCAGCTCCTGGGACACCCGACAGATGTTTTTC. Its protein product is CACDTVVSSWDTRQMFF.

Worth noting for this clone: This could be a read error, since a much larger clone is one nucleotide away. V usage is TRDV2 and J usage is TRDJ3, with 8 positions matching TRDD3. CDR3 size: 18 residues. Germline V gives CDR1 GEAIGNYY, CDR2 EKD. CDR3 sequence reads: CACGTGGYRSWDTRQMFF. Written as DNA, the CDR3 is TGTGCCTGTGGCACCGGGGGATATAGGTCCTGGGACACCCGACAGATGTTTTTC.

Note on this clone: TCRdb's protein, taken from a much larger clone, differs from this DNA's translation at residue 7, likely owing to a read error; the protein displayed comes from the DNA. The J gene is TRDJ2, the V gene TRDV2; D is possibly TRDD3 (5 bases). Germline CDR1 is GEAIGNYY and CDR2 is EKD. The CDR3 consists of 14 residues. Trimming cost V 0 bases and J 5 bases, with 9 bases left between them. This CDR3 reads CACDTVWDTAQLFF. CDR3 sequence (DNA): TGTGCCTGTGACACCGTGTGGGATACAGCACAACTCTTCTTT.

A few counts support this clone. A single base separates this from a much larger clone, so it may be a read error. V and J are TRDV2 and TRDJ3; 8 nucleotides agree with TRDD3. CDR1 is GEAIGNYY and CDR2 is EKD in the germline V gene. Germline trimming cut 3 bases from V and 0 bases from J; bases unmatched to any gene: 12. This CDR3 contains 20 residues. CDR3 loop: CACDVLGGTPSSWDTRQMFF. In DNA form, the CDR3 reads TGTGCCTGTGACGTACTGGGGGGTACGCCGAGCTCCTGGGACACCCGACAGATGTTTTTC.

To note about this clone: The TCRdb protein, from a much larger clone, departs from this DNA's translation at residue 18, likely by read error; the protein shown derives from the DNA. The V gene is TRDV2, the J gene TRDJ3; the match to TRDD3 covers 9 bases. The germline CDR1 and CDR2 sequences are GEAIGNYY and EKD. CDR3 length: 20 amino acids. DNA of the CDR3: TGTGCCTGTGACACAGGCACTGGGGGAGCAAGCTCCTGGGACACCCGACAGGTGTTTTTC. Encoded protein: CACDTGTGGASSWDTRQVFF.

Worth noting for this clone: TCRdb attributes to this sequence the protein of a much larger clone, which differs from the DNA translation at residue 7; a read error is likely, and the protein displayed is translated from the DNA. The chain joins TRDV2 to TRDJ3; D unresolved. From germline, CDR1 is GEAIGNYY and CDR2 EKD. V dropped 0 bases and J dropped 5 bases, with 16 bases sitting between them. The CDR3 is 18 residues long. CDR3 loop: CACDTVGFMNRDTRQMFF. The CDR3 DNA reads TGTGCCTGTGACACCGTGGGCTTCATGAACAGGGACACCCGACAGATGTTTTTC.

This clone was observed many times. J is TRDJ3 and V is TRDV3; D is possibly TRDD3 (5 bases). The CDR3 length is 23 residues. V was shortened by 4 bases and J by 0 bases, with 34 bases between the two germline ends. Per the germline V gene, CDR1 is TVYSNPD and CDR2 is GDNSRS (reference sequence). CDR3 sequence: CASQTPPYPGTRDRSWDTRQMFF. DNA of the CDR3: TGTGCCTCCCAAACGCCCCCGTATCCGGGGACCCGAGATCGCTCCTGGGACACCCGACAGATGTTTTTC.

In its sample, this clone was seen many times. A much larger clone lies a single base off, so this may be a read error. Other DNA sequences of this sample code for an identical CDR3. The chain couples TRDV2 to TRDJ3; 11 nucleotides match TRDD3. The CDR3 contains 20 residues. V gave up 0 bases and J gave up 0 bases; unmatched junction bases: 6. The germline gives CDR1 GEAIGNYY, CDR2 EKD. For the CDR3, the DNA is TGTGCCTGTGACACCGTACTGGGGGATAAAAGCTCCTGGGACACCCGACAGATGTTTTTC. This gives the protein CACDTVLGDKSSWDTRQMFF.

This clone was found a few times. TCRdb's protein for this DNA is that of a much larger clone and differs from the translation at residue 14, likely a read error; the protein shown is the DNA translation. The chain links TRDV2 to TRDJ2; 11 positions match TRDD3. Germline CDR1 GEAIGNYY, CDR2 EKD. There are 18 residues in the CDR3. The CDR3 spells CACDKILGDKNLTTQLFF. In DNA, the CDR3 is TGTGCCTGTGACAAAATACTGGGGGATAAAAATTTGACAACACAACTCTTCTTT.

This clone was seen more than once but under ten times. This chain uses TRDV2 with TRDJ1; 8 nucleotides line up with TRDD3. Losses at the gene ends were 0 bases for V and 3 bases for J; bases not matched to a gene: 2. The CDR3 has 14 amino acids. The germline V gene has CDR1 GEAIGNYY and CDR2 EKD. The CDR3 DNA is TGTGCCTGTGACACCGTGGGATACGCCGATAAACTCATCTTT. This codes for CACDTVGYADKLIF.

Note on this clone: The protein given by TCRdb reflects a much larger clone and differs at residue 8 from this DNA's translation, likely from a read error; the protein shown is the DNA's translation. CDR3 DNA sequence: TGTGCTCTTGGGGCGAAAGAGAGGTACTGGGGGATACGGACCGATAAACTCATCTTT. Translating gives CALGAKERYWGIRTDKLIF. V is TRDV1 and J is TRDJ1, with TRDD3 identical over 13 bases. The CDR3 sequence is 19 residues long. Germline CDR1 reads TSWWSYY; CDR2 reads QGS. Trimming took 4 bases from V and 2 from J; bases not matched to a gene: 13.

For this clone: A much larger clone differs from this one at a single base, so this may be a read error. The sample has other DNA sequences that encode this CDR3 too. This sequence joins TRDV2 and TRDJ3; 8 nucleotides agree with TRDD3. The CDR3 length is 19 residues. The junction had 8 bases not matched to a gene; V was cut back by 0 bases and J by 2 bases. Germline CDR1 and CDR2: GEAIGNYY and EKD. This CDR3 is CACDTWGISGAWDTRQMFF. As DNA, the CDR3 is TGTGCCTGTGACACCTGGGGGATTAGTGGGGCCTGGGACACCCGACAGATGTTTTTC.

This clone was counted a few times. A read error may be the cause here, since a much bigger clone is one base away. J is TRDJ3 and V is TRDV2; D is undetermined. Deletions cut 1 base from V and 0 bases from J, with 27 bases between. The germline gives CDR1 GEAIGNYY, CDR2 EKD. The CDR3 is 23 residues long. CDR3 in DNA: TGTGCCTGTGACACGGGCTTCTACGAGGAGGGACCACACAACTCCTGGGACACCCGACAGATGTTTTTC. The encoded protein is CACDTGFYEEGPHNSWDTRQMFF.

In its sample, this clone was seen a few times. TCRdb assigns this DNA the protein of a much larger clone, which departs from its translation at residue 8; this likely reflects a read error, and the protein shown comes from translating the DNA. The sample carries other DNA sequences with the same CDR3. V is TRDV2 and J is TRDJ2; a weak D match, TRDD3 (6 bases). Germline V gene data show CDR1 as GEAIGNYY and CDR2 as EKD. Trimming cost V 0 bases and J 3 bases, with 7 bases left between them. The CDR3 contains 14 residues. The CDR3 DNA is TGTGCCTGTGACACCTGGGGGGTGACAGCACAACTCTTCTTT. It codes for CACDTWGVTAQLFF.

This clone was seen a handful of times. TCRdb's protein, taken from a much larger clone, differs from this DNA's translation at residue 14, likely owing to a read error; the protein displayed comes from the DNA. The chain is built from TRDV2 and TRDJ3; 9 nucleotides match TRDD3. The CDR3 extends over 20 amino acids. Germline V gene sequence: CDR1 GEAIGNYY, CDR2 EKD. The CDR3 loop is CACDTGTGGASSWGTRQMFF. The CDR3 nucleotides are TGTGCCTGTGACACAGGCACTGGGGGAGCAAGCTCCTGGGGCACCCGACAGATGTTTTTC.

Comments on this clone: A far larger clone is a single base away, which makes a read error likely. The chain couples TRDV2 to TRDJ2; TRDD3 agrees at 7 bases. The CDR3 runs 13 residues. V lost 0 bases to trimming and J lost 7 bases; unmatched junction nucleotides: 1. In germline, CDR1 is GEAIGNYY, CDR2 EKD. The CDR3 loop reads CACDTWGRAQLFF. The CDR3, as DNA: TGTGCCTGTGACACCTGGGGGAGAGCACAACTCTTCTTT.

Regarding this clone: The protein TCRdb lists belongs to a much larger clone and differs from this DNA's translation at residue 17, which points to a read error; the protein shown is made from the DNA. V is TRDV2 and J is TRDJ1; 8 bases align to TRDD3. This CDR3 is 20 amino acids long. CDR1 is GEAIGNYY and CDR2 is EKD in the germline V gene. CDR3 coding DNA: TGTGCCTGTGACACCGTCCTCACTGGGGGGTCCCAACCCTTCGACGATAGACTCATCTTT. Its translation: CACDTVLTGGSQPFDDRLIF.

This clone was seen a few times. TCRdb shows a much larger clone's protein in place of this DNA's translation, and the two differ at residue 8, likely through a read error; the protein shown is translated from the DNA. The rearrangement links TRDV2 to TRDJ3; the match to TRDD3 covers 7 bases. V trimming: 2 bases; J trimming: 1 base; junction bases outside the gene matches: 4. Per the germline V gene, CDR1 is GEAIGNYY and CDR2 is EKD. The CDR3 has 17 residues. This chain's CDR3 is CACDNTGESWDTRQMFF. The CDR3 DNA reads as TGTGCCTGTGACAATACTGGGGAATCCTGGGACACCCGACAGATGTTTTTC.

In regard to this clone: It is likely a read error: a sequence one base away is far more abundant. V usage is TRDV2 and J usage is TRDJ3; 13 nucleotides line up with TRDD3. The CDR3 sequence is 21 residues long. Germline lookup yields CDR1 GEAIGNYY and CDR2 EKD. The CDR3 region has the DNA TGTGCCTGTGATTCGGTACTGGGGGATACGCGGAGCTCCTGGGACACCCGACAGACGTTTTTC. This sequence encodes CACDSVLGDTRSSWDTRQTFF.